Below, 27 T cell receptor beta chains from the same sample are listed, as sequenced in a study of cytomegalovirus exposure and HLA in healthy donors. This PCR relied on a set of 60 Vbeta primers and 13 Jbeta primers. Sequencing was performed with immunoSEQ multiplex PCR; in TCRdb, only in-frame clones are kept and a portion is missing. Altogether about 160,000 clones are present, roughly 80% being singletons, with the ten largest covering roughly 8%. The sequenced material came from PBMCs. These TCRs come from a male donor in good health and CMV-seropositive.

The genes are TRBV4-3 and TRBJ1-2, with D hard to call. CDR3 length: 15 amino acids. CDR1 LGHNA and CDR2 YSLEER come from the germline V gene. The V and J ends lost 0 bases and 0 bases respectively, with 8 bases between them. CDR3 nucleotide sequence: TGCGCCAGCAGCCAAGATTGGAGGGCTAACTATGGCTACACCTTC. Protein: CASSQDWRANYGYTF.

V gene TRBV7-2 combines with J gene TRBJ2-7; TRBD2 agrees at 13 bases. The germline gives CDR1 SGHTA, CDR2 FQGNSA. The CDR3 contains 16 residues. The V gene end was trimmed by 2 bases and the J gene end by 1 base; junction bases not matched to a gene: 2. CDR3: CASSLTSGGASYEQYF. CDR3 DNA: TGTGCCAGCAGCTTAACTAGCGGGGGGGCATCCTACGAGCAGTACTTC.

This clone was seen just once. The genes are TRBV18 and TRBJ1-1, with 7 bases lining up with TRBD1. V trimming: 2 bases; J trimming: 1 base; junction bases outside the gene matches: 1. Germline CDR1 KGHSH, CDR2 LQKENI. The CDR3 sequence is 14 residues long. CDR3 amino acids: CASSPNRGNTEAFF. The CDR3, as DNA: TGTGCCAGCTCACCAAACAGGGGGAACACTGAAGCTTTCTTT.

This chain uses TRBV5-1 with TRBJ2-7, with 10 bases that match TRBD2. The CDR3 totals 15 residues. Germline V gene sequence: CDR1 SGHRS, CDR2 YFSETQ. The V segment lost 3 bases and the J segment 0 bases; nucleotides outside the gene matches: 3. The CDR3 region is CASSSTSGVSYEQYF. In DNA form, the CDR3 reads TGCGCCAGCAGCTCTACTAGCGGGGTCTCCTACGAGCAGTACTTC.

The chain recombines TRBV11-2 with TRBJ1-2; 11 bases map to TRBD1. Germline values: CDR1 SGHAT, CDR2 FQNNGV. CDR3 length: 14 residues. The V and J ends lost 4 bases and 7 bases, in that order; junction bases with no gene match: 5. The CDR3 spells CASSSDRGRLGYTF. The CDR3 DNA sequence: TGTGCCAGCAGCTCGGACAGGGGGCGGCTTGGCTACACCTTC.

This clone was recorded once. The chain recombines TRBV5-4 with TRBJ1-2, with 9 bases identical to TRBD1. From germline, CDR1 is SGHNT and CDR2 YYREEE (reference sequence). The CDR3 consists of 15 residues. The V gene end was trimmed by 3 bases and the J gene end by 8 bases; junction bases not matched to a gene: 11. The CDR3 DNA is TGTGCCAGCAGCTCGGACAGGGGAAACTCCGTAGGCTACACCTTC. It encodes CASSSDRGNSVGYTF.

J is TRBJ2-5 and V is TRBV5-4; 7 bases are a match to TRBD1. Germline lookup yields CDR1 SGHNT and CDR2 YYREEE (reference sequence). V was pared by 4 bases and J by 1 base, with 7 bases of the junction left unmatched. The CDR3 covers 15 residues. CDR3 residues: CASSIRTGPQETQYF. In nucleotides, the CDR3 is TGTGCCAGCAGCATCCGGACAGGACCCCAAGAGACCCAGTACTTC.

V usage is TRBV4-3 and J usage is TRBJ2-1; TRBD2 aligns across 7 bases. Germline V lookup: CDR1 LGHNA, CDR2 YSLEER. The CDR3 is 15 amino acids. The ends lost 4 bases at V and 7 bases at J; junction bases unmatched: 10. CDR3 sequence: CASSRGGSMMNEQFF. CDR3 in DNA: TGCGCCAGCAGCCGGGGCGGGAGTATGATGAATGAGCAGTTCTTC.

J is TRBJ2-3 and V is TRBV12-5; 7 bases align to TRBD1. The CDR3 consists of 14 residues. V lost 6 bases, J lost 0 bases, and 3 bases stayed unmatched. Looked up from germline, CDR1 is LGHNT and CDR2 is FRNRAP. The CDR3: CASGPGQSTDTQYF. The CDR3 DNA reads TGTGCTAGTGGGCCGGGACAGAGCACAGATACGCAGTATTTT. The complete variable domain, with remaining parts taken from reference TRBV12-5 and TRBJ2-3, reads DARVTQTPRHKVTEMGQEVTMRCQPILGHNTVFWYRQTMMQGLELLAYFRNRAPLDDSGMPKDRFSAEMPDATLATLKIQPSEPRDSAVYFCASGPGQSTDTQYFGPGTRLTVL.

This clone was seen once. The chain has TRBV18 and TRBJ1-2; 9 bases map to TRBD1. CDR3 length: 14 amino acids. Looked up from germline, CDR1 is KGHSH and CDR2 is LQKENI. V trimming: 4 bases; J trimming: 8 bases; junction bases outside the gene matches: 8. The CDR3: CASSQGQGQDGYTF. CDR3 nucleotides: TGTGCCAGCTCACAAGGACAGGGGCAGGACGGCTACACCTTC.

This chain joins TRBV5-1 and TRBJ1-2; TRBD1 aligns across 7 bases. Looked up from germline, CDR1 is SGHRS and CDR2 is YFSETQ. The V and J ends lost 0 bases and 6 bases, in that order; junction bases with no gene match: 8. The CDR3 has 15 residues. CDR3 loop: CASSLAFTGADGYTF. CDR3 bases: TGCGCCAGCAGCTTGGCATTTACAGGGGCCGATGGCTACACCTTC.

The genes are TRBV7-2 and TRBJ2-7; 8 nucleotides match TRBD2. The CDR3 covers 15 residues. V was pared by 1 base and J by 6 bases, with 8 bases of the junction left unmatched. Germline V CDR1 and CDR2: SGHTA, FQGNSA. The DNA for the CDR3 is TGTGCCAGCAGCTTAGTGTTGCGGGAGGTGGGCGAGCAGTACTTC. Translation: CASSLVLREVGEQYF.

The J gene is TRBJ2-5, the V gene TRBV30; tentatively, D is TRBD1 (6 bases). The ends were cut back, 5 bases at V and 5 bases at J, with 21 bases in the middle. The germline V gene has CDR1 GTSNPN and CDR2 SVGIG (reference sequence). The CDR3 is 15 amino acids. The CDR3: CAWGSEQGYGETQYF. In DNA form, the CDR3 reads TGTGCCTGGGGAAGTGAACAGGGATATGGGGAGACCCAGTACTTC.

This chain joins TRBV9 and TRBJ1-1; D is possibly TRBD1 (5 bases). Per germline, CDR1 SGDLS and CDR2 YYNGEE. This CDR3 has 13 residues. The V and J ends lost 4 bases and 0 bases respectively, with 7 bases between them. Here the CDR3 DNA reads TGTGCCAGCAGCTCGGACATGAACACTGAAGCTTTCTTT. It translates to CASSSDMNTEAFF.

The V call is TRBV25-1, the J call TRBJ2-5; 8 bases align to TRBD1. The CDR3 is 15 amino acids. After removal of 6 bases from V and 4 bases from J, the junction contained 10 bases not matched to a gene. From germline, CDR1 is MGHDK and CDR2 SYGVNS. In DNA, the CDR3 is TGTGCCAGCAGACCCCCCGGGACAGGATCAGAGACCCAGTACTTC. This translates into CASRPPGTGSETQYF.

This chain joins TRBV5-8 and TRBJ1-2; TRBD1 might be the D (5 bases). V was cut by 4 bases and J by 8 bases, with 15 bases left in between. The length of the CDR3 is 13 residues. Germline V CDR1 and CDR2: SGHTS, YDEGEE. The CDR3 nucleotides read TGTGCCAGCAGCCCCTGGCAGGGTGGCGGCTACACCTTC. Protein product: CASSPWQGGGYTF.

The V call is TRBV2, the J call TRBJ2-4; 8 positions match TRBD1. CDR3 length equals 17 residues. After removal of 0 bases from V and 0 bases from J, the junction contained 4 bases not matched to a gene. Germline lookup yields CDR1 SNHLY and CDR2 FYNNEI. In DNA, the CDR3 is TGTGCCAGCAGTGAAGCCGGACAGGGCCCAGCCAAAAACATTCAGTACTTC. Amino acid sequence: CASSEAGQGPAKNIQYF.

Remarks on this clone: One end of the junction fails to match germline, which may point to a read error. The chain couples TRBV6-1 to TRBJ2-4; 7 nucleotides align to TRBD2. CDR1 MNHNS and CDR2 SASEGT come from the germline V gene. The CDR3 consists of 17 residues. CDR3 sequence: CASSEALATEAKNSQYF. For the CDR3, the DNA is TGTGCCAGCAGTGAAGCACTAGCGACAGAAGCCAAAAACAGTCAGTACTTC.

V usage is TRBV28 and J usage is TRBJ2-7; 9 bases map to TRBD2. The CDR3 is 15 residues long. Germline trimming cut 1 base from V and 7 bases from J; bases unmatched to any gene: 8. CDR1 MDHEN and CDR2 SYDVKM come from the germline V gene. The CDR3 loop is CASSLSPGLAPEQYF. CDR3 DNA sequence: TGTGCCAGCAGTTTATCACCGGGACTAGCCCCTGAGCAGTACTTC.

This chain joins TRBV30 and TRBJ1-4; a possible D gene is TRBD1 (6 bases). Trimming took off 5 bases at V and 3 bases at J, with 10 bases between the two ends. Germline V gives CDR1 GTSNPN, CDR2 SVGIG (reference sequence). There are 13 residues in the CDR3. The CDR3 spells CAWGGRANEKLFF. The CDR3, as DNA: TGTGCCTGGGGGGGCCGAGCTAATGAAAAACTGTTTTTT.

This clone was observed a single time. The chain has TRBV5-1 and TRBJ2-3, with D possibly matching TRBD1 (6 bases). The germline V gene encodes CDR1 SGHRS and CDR2 YFSETQ. CDR3 length: 14 amino acids. V was cut by 4 bases and J by 2 bases, with 11 bases left in between. This CDR3 reads CASSLGQTTDTQYF. As DNA, the CDR3 is TGCGCCAGCAGCCTTGGACAGACCACAGATACGCAGTATTTT.

This chain connects TRBV9 to TRBJ2-5; 9 bases fit TRBD2. V was pared by 0 bases and J by 3 bases, with 6 bases of the junction left unmatched. CDR1 and CDR2 (germline): SGDLS, YYNGEE. CDR3 length equals 16 residues. The CDR3 nucleotides read TGTGCCAGCAGCGTAGAGGGTAGCGGGGGCGAAGAGACCCAGTACTTC. Protein: CASSVEGSGGEETQYF.

This chain joins TRBV15 and TRBJ2-1; D might be TRBD2 (6 bases). The CDR3 spans 14 residues. Germline lookup yields CDR1 LNHNV and CDR2 YYDKDF (reference sequence). V lost 0 bases and J 11 bases, leaving 14 bases between the germline ends. The CDR3 region has the DNA TGTGCCACCAGCAGAGATCGGAGGGGATACCAGCAGTTCTTC. Translation: CATSRDRRGYQQFF.

Note on this clone: Germline is not matched at one junction end, which may reflect a read error. The chain has TRBV7-9 and TRBJ2-1; 8 bases align to TRBD2. The CDR3 is 13 residues long. CDR1 is SEHNR, CDR2 FQNEAQ, per germline (reference sequence). CDR3 sequence (DNA): TGTTCCAGCAGCACCTCATCCGGGACTAGTCTGTTCTTC. This gives the protein CSSSTSSGTSLFF.

The chain combines TRBV27 with TRBJ2-1; D might be TRBD2 (7 bases). Trimming took off 3 bases at V and 4 bases at J, with 13 bases between the two ends. The CDR3 is made up of 15 amino acids. Germline V lookup: CDR1 MNHEY, CDR2 SMNVEV (reference sequence). The CDR3, as DNA: TGTGCCAGCAGTTTGGGGGGGGCTTTATACAATGAGCAGTTCTTC. This codes for CASSLGGALYNEQFF.

V gene TRBV7-9 combines with J gene TRBJ2-1; 11 bases align to TRBD2. Trimming cost V 2 bases and J 0 bases; bases outside gene matches: 9. Per the germline V gene, CDR1 is SEHNR and CDR2 is FQNEAQ (reference sequence). The CDR3 is 19 amino acids. The DNA of the CDR3 is TGTGCCAGCAGCTTACGACTAGCGGGGACGTATAGCTCCTACAATGAGCAGTTCTTC. It specifies CASSLRLAGTYSSYNEQFF.

The chain links TRBV11-3 to TRBJ2-5; 9 bases agree with TRBD1. V was pared by 3 bases and J by 5 bases, with 4 bases of the junction left unmatched. The germline CDR1 and CDR2 sequences are SGHNT and YENEEA. The CDR3 extends over 14 amino acids. The CDR3 DNA is TGTGCCAGCAGCTTGGGACAGGGAACGGAGACCCAGTACTTC. Translation: CASSLGQGTETQYF.